These T cell receptor beta chains were read from a single sample in a study of beta chain features in type 1 diabetes. Assay used: immunoSEQ multiplex PCR; TCRdb lists only in-frame clones, some missing. Here the sample spans a few hundred thousand clones, about 13% being singletons. Sequencing used naive CD4+ T cells from blood. These receptors were collected from a woman under 30 with type 1 diabetes. CDR3s include the opening cysteine and the closing phenylalanine or tryptophan. Only part of the rows carry a size: once, few, many, or a class if the clone is expanded.

CDR3 length,clone size,J gene,V gene,CDR3 protein
17,-,TRBJ2-1,TRBV7-9,CASSAQLGRGKGNEQFF
16,few,TRBJ1-2,TRBV4-3,CASSQDTIPGDYGYTF
15,-,TRBJ2-2,TRBV18,CASSPQQGNTGELFF
15,-,TRBJ1-2,TRBV7-9,CASSSGGGGPYGYTF
19,-,TRBJ2-1,TRBV7-6,CASSFRTSGAPSSYNEQFF
13,-,TRBJ2-5,TRBV28,CASSLAPGGTQYF
13,-,TRBJ2-3,TRBV10-3,CAAREGTPDTQYF
13,-,TRBJ1-2,TRBV5-4,CASSPLTGSGYTF
14,-,TRBJ1-2,TRBV5-1,CASSTRDRSYGYTF
16,once,TRBJ2-5,TRBV9,CASSVGGGIGQETQYF
14,few,TRBJ2-2,TRBV29-1,CSGAPSLSTGELFF
15,few,TRBJ1-1,TRBV28,CASSESRGRVSEAFF
15,-,TRBJ2-3,TRBV7-3,CASSTQGRGTDTQYF
15,few,TRBJ2-5,TRBV28,CASNTPTGAGETQYF
16,-,TRBJ2-4,TRBV11-2,CASRERQGSGKNIQYF
15,-,TRBJ2-7,TRBV18,CASSPRTGNGFEQYF
13,few,TRBJ2-5,TRBV27,CASSPTRMETQYF
15,-,TRBJ2-1,TRBV13,CASSLDGQGLNEQFF
18,few,TRBJ2-7,TRBV28,CASSSPGWTAVASYEQYF
13,-,TRBJ2-7,TRBV5-1,CASSWKGPGEQYF
11,few,TRBJ2-7,TRBV28,CASSSPREQYF
15,-,TRBJ2-3,TRBV6-1,CASSGALPGTDTQYF
15,-,TRBJ2-1,TRBV15,CATSRRGSGRFEQFF
15,-,TRBJ2-6,TRBV11-3,CASSLEASGANVLTF
16,-,TRBJ2-7,TRBV6-5,CASSYSWTGFSYEQYF
16,few,TRBJ2-5,TRBV11-2,CASSSLAGGPKETQYF
12,few,TRBJ1-3,TRBV15,CATSISGNTIYF
13,-,TRBJ2-5,TRBV27,CASSFIAGETQYF
18,-,TRBJ2-1,TRBV5-6,CASSLALTWGPFYNEQFF
13,few,TRBJ1-1,TRBV5-1,CASSPRGNTEAFF
10,-,TRBJ2-7,TRBV20-1,CSARDNEQYF
14,-,TRBJ1-2,TRBV5-1,CASSPGQDGYGYTF
14,-,TRBJ1-1,TRBV11-2,CASSLEGSLAEAFF
13,-,TRBJ2-7,TRBV5-1,CASSPRTDDEQYF
13,few,TRBJ2-5,TRBV30,CARGGRFQETQYF
15,-,TRBJ2-7,TRBV6-5,CASSYADRVRSEQYF
15,few,TRBJ2-1,TRBV5-4,CAAQEGRSITNEQFF
15,once,TRBJ2-5,TRBV6-1,CASSGQGLTQETQYF
11,many,TRBJ2-5,TRBV23-1,CASSPKETQYF
16,few,TRBJ2-1,TRBV7-9,CASSLLPGGSGNEQFF
15,-,TRBJ1-1,TRBV7-9,CASSQAGAANTEAFF
12,few,TRBJ1-5,TRBV19,CASSKNNQPQHF
13,-,TRBJ2-7,TRBV14,CASSQLDGNEQYF
13,-,TRBJ1-5,TRBV15,CATSRYSNQPQHF
17,-,TRBJ2-1,TRBV25-1,CASSAHASGLTYNEQFF
13,-,TRBJ1-1,TRBV18,CASSPRGNTEAFF
15,few,TRBJ2-7,TRBV4-1,CASSPLTDRTYEQYF
11,many,TRBJ2-7,TRBV7-2,CASSFGLAEYF
15,-,TRBJ1-1,TRBV29-1,CSVARGGVVNTEAFF
15,-,TRBJ1-1,TRBV25-1,CASSRSTGFRTEAFF
15,-,TRBJ2-1,TRBV6-5,CASSTGTGVGNEQFF
13,few,TRBJ1-1,TRBV30,CAWGSGPGTEAFF
13,-,TRBJ2-5,TRBV7-2,CASSDRLQETQYF
18,few,TRBJ1-5,TRBV7-8,CASSLAGSRGQGNQPQHF
14,few,TRBJ1-2,TRBV2,CASSRQGANYGYTF
15,-,TRBJ2-1,TRBV15,CATSTLAGDGNEQFF
13,few,TRBJ2-1,TRBV28,CASSPGYYNEQFF
19,-,TRBJ2-7,TRBV5-4,CASSLSFGRTSGRINEQYF
14,few,TRBJ2-3,TRBV11-3,CASSQPHGGDTQYF
14,few,TRBJ2-2,TRBV2,CASEDRGHDGELFF